The T cell receptor beta chain described here comes from a study of T cell responses to AZD1222 COVID-19 vaccine. V lost 3 bases and J 2 bases, leaving 11 bases between the germline ends. The germline CDR1 and CDR2 sequences are LNHDA and SQIVND (reference sequence). This CDR3 is 15 amino acids long. Clones were read by immunoSEQ multiplex PCR, and TCRdb kept only the in-frame ones, dropping some. The sample includes 150,000 to 200,000 clones, around 92% seen only once; the top ten take over 1%. The TCR comes from an adult in good health. Sequencing was performed on peripheral blood, taken on day 0 of AZD1222 vaccination. The rearrangement joins TRBV19 to TRBJ1-5, with D uncertain. The CDR3 sequence is CASSIITTGNQPQHF. The CDR3 DNA follows: TGTGCCAGTAGTATCATAACGACGGGCAATCAGCCCCAGCATTTT.